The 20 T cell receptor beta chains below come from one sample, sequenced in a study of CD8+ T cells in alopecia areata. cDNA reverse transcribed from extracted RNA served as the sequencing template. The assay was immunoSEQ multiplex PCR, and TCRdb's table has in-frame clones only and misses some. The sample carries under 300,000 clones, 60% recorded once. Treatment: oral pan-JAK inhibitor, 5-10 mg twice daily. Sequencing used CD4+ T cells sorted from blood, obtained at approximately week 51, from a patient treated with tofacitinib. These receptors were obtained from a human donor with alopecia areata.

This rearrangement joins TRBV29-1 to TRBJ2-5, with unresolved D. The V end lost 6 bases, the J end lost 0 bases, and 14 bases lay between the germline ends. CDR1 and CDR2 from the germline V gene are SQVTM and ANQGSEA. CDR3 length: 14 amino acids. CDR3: CSVDVGTDQETQYF. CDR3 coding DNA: TGCAGCGTGGACGTTGGTACAGACCAAGAGACCCAGTACTTC. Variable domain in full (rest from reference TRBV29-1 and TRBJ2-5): SAVISQKPSRDICQRGTSLTIQCQVDSQVTMMFWYRQQPGQSLTLIATANQGSEATYESGFVIDKFPISRPNLTFSTLTVSNMSPEDSSIYLCSVDVGTDQETQYFGPGTRLLVL.

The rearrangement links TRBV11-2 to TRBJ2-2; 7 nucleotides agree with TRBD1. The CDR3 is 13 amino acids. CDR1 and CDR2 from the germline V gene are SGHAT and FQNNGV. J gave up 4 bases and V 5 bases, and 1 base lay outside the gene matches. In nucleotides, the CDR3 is TGTGCCAGCAGCCGGGACAGCACCGGGGAGCTGTTTTTT. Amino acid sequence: CASSRDSTGELFF.

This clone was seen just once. The CDR3 protein is CSVRQGAQSPLHF. DNA for the CDR3: TGCAGCGTCCGACAGGGGGCGCAATCACCCCTCCACTTT. This sequence joins TRBV29-1 and TRBJ1-6; the match to TRBD1 covers 10 bases. The ends lost 6 bases at V and 10 bases at J; junction bases unmatched: 6. The CDR3 runs 13 residues. Germline V CDR1 and CDR2: SQVTM, ANQGSEA.

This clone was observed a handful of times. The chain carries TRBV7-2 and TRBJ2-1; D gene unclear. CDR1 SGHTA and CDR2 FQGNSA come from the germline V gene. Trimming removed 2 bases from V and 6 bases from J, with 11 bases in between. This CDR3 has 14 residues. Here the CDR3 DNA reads TGTGCCAGCAGCTTATCAAGGGCGCGCAATGAGCAGTTCTTC. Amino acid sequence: CASSLSRARNEQFF.

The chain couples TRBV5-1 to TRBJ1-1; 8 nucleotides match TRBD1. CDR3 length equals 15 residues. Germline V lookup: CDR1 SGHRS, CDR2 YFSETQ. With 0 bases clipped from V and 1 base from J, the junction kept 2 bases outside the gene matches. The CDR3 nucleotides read TGCGCCAGCAGCTTGGCCGGGACAGGGAACACTGAAGCTTTCTTT. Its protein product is CASSLAGTGNTEAFF.

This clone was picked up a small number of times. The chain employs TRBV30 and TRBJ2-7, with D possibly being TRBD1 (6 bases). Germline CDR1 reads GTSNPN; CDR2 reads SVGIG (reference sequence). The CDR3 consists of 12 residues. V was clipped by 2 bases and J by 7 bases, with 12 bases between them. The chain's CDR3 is CAWSLRGWEQYF. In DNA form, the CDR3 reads TGTGCCTGGAGTCTCAGGGGTTGGGAGCAGTACTTC.

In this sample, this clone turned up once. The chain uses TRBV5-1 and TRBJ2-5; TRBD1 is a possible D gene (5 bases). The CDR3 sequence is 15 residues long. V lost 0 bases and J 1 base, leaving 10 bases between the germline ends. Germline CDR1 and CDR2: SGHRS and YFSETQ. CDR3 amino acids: CASSLEGAVQETQYF. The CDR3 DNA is TGCGCCAGCAGCTTGGAAGGGGCAGTCCAAGAGACCCAGTACTTC.

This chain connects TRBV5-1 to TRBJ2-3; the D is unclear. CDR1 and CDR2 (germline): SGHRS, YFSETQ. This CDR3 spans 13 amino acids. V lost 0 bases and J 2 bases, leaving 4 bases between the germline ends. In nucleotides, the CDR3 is TGCGCCAGCAGCTTGGAGGCCACAGATACGCAGTATTTT. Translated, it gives CASSLEATDTQYF. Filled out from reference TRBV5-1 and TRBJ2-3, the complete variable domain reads KAGVTQTPRYLIKTRGQQVTLSCSPISGHRSVSWYQQTPGQGLQFLFEYFSETQRNKGNFPGRFSGRQFSNSRSEMNVSTLELGDSALYLCASSLEATDTQYFGPGTRLTVL.

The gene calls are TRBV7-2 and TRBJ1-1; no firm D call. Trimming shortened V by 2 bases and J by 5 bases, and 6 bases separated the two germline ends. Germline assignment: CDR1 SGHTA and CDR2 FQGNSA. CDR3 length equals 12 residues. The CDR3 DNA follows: TGTGCCAGCAGCTTAAGGCATACTGAAGCTTTCTTT. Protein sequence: CASSLRHTEAFF.

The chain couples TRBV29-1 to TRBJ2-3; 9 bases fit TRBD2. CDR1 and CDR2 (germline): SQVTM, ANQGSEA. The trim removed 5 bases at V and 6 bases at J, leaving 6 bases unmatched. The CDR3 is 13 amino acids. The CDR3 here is CSVSGGISDTQYF. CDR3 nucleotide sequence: TGCAGCGTTAGCGGGGGGATTTCGGATACGCAGTATTTT.

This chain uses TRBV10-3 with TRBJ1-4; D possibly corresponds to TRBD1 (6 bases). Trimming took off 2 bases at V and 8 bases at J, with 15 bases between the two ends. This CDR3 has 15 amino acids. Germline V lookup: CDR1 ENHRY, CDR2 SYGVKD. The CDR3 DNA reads TGTGCCATCAGTGAGCCGACCGAAGGGGGAGAAAAACTGTTTTTT. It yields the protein CAISEPTEGGEKLFF.

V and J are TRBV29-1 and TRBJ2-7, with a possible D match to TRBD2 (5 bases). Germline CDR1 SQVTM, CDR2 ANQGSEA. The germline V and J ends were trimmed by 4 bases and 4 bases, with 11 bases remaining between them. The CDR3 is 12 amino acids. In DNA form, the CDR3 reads TGCAGCGTTGCCGGGAACCCTTACGAGCAGTACTTC. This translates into CSVAGNPYEQYF.

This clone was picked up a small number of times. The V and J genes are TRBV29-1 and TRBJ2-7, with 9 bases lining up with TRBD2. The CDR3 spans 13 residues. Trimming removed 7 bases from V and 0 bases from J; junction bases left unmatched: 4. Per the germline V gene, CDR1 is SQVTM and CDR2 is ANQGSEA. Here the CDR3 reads CSARTSVSYEQYF. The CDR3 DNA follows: TGCAGCGCTCGGACTAGCGTCTCCTACGAGCAGTACTTC.

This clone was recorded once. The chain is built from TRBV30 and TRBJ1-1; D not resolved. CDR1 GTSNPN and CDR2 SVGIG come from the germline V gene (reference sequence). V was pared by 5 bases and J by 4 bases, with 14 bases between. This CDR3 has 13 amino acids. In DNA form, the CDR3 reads TGTGCCTGGGTAAAAACGGTTGGCACTGAAGCTTTCTTT. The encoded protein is CAWVKTVGTEAFF.

CDR3 loop: CASSPGQLSNEKLFF. The CDR3, as DNA: TGTGCCAGCAGCCCCGGACAGCTCTCTAATGAAAAACTGTTTTTT. The chain carries TRBV7-9 and TRBJ1-4, with D maybe TRBD1 (6 bases). CDR3 length: 15 residues. Trimming cost V 5 bases and J 3 bases, with 13 bases left between them. Germline-derived CDR1 and CDR2 are SEHNR and FQNEAQ (reference sequence).

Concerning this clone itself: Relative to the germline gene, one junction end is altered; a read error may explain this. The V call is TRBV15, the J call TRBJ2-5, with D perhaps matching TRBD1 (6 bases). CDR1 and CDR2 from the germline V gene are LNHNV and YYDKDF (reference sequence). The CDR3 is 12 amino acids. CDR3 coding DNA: TGTGCCACCAGCGCAGGGGCATCAGCCCGGCACTTC. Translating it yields CATSAGASARHF.

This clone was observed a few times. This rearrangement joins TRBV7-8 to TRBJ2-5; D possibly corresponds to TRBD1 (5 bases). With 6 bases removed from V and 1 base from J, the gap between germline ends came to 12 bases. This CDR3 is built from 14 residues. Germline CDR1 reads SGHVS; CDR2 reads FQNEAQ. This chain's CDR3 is CASSLVGPQETQYF. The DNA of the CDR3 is TGTGCCAGCAGTTTGGTGGGGCCCCAAGAGACCCAGTACTTC.

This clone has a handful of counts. Here the CDR3 reads CASTDRGLYEQYF. As DNA, the CDR3 is TGTGCCAGCACCGACAGGGGCCTTTACGAGCAGTACTTC. The rearrangement uses TRBV6-5 and TRBJ2-7, with 8 bases lining up with TRBD1. V shed 7 bases and J 4 bases; nucleotides not matched to a gene: 6. The germline V gene encodes CDR1 MNHEY and CDR2 SVGAGI. This CDR3 spans 13 amino acids.

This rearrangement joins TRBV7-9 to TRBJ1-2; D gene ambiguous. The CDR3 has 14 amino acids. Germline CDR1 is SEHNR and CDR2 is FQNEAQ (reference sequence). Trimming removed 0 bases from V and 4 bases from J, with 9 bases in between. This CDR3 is CASSLARRSYGYTF. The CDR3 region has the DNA TGTGCCAGCAGCTTAGCGAGACGGTCCTATGGCTACACCTTC.

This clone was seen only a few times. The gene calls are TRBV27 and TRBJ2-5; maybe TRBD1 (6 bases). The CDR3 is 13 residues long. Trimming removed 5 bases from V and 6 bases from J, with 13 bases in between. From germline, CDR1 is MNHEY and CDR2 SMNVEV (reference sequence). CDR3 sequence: CASSQTGSKTQYF. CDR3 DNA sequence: TGTGCCAGCAGTCAAACAGGGTCGAAGACCCAGTACTTC.